Each of the 10 T cell receptor beta chains below was sequenced from the same sample in a study of blood T cells in healthy people across ages. A second PCR, run for about 7 to 11 cycles, used a sample-barcoded 5' primer plus a J-beta primer mix. TCRdb used MiXCR to reprocess the 5' RACE reads, holding one entry per CDR3 protein. The repertoire holds about 640,000 distinct CDR3 sequences, with approximately 59% as singletons. The material sequenced was blood. These receptors all stem from a man in his sixties in good health.

The chain employs TRBV12-3 or TRBV12-4 and TRBJ1-1, with a possible D match to TRBD1 (6 bases). Trimming cost V 6 bases and J 1 base, with 9 bases left between them. The CDR3 contains 13 residues. The DNA of the CDR3 is TGTGCCAGCAGGTCACAGGGGAACACTGAAGCTTTCTTT. This encodes CASRSQGNTEAFF.

This chain links TRBV4-1 with TRBJ1-3; D perhaps matches TRBD1 (6 bases). CDR3 length: 16 residues. V gave up 1 base and J gave up 4 bases, with 14 bases separating them. Germline V lookup: CDR1 MGHRA, CDR2 YSYEKL. The CDR3 DNA sequence: TGCGCCAGCAGCCAAGCACCGGGACACTACGGAAACACCATATATTTT. Amino acid sequence: CASSQAPGHYGNTIYF.

The chain couples TRBV20-1 to TRBJ1-2, with D unresolved. The CDR3 length is 11 residues. Germline V CDR1 and CDR2: DFQATT, SNEGSKA (reference sequence). The V end lost 0 bases, the J end lost 8 bases, and 7 bases lay between the germline ends. CDR3 nucleotide sequence: TGCAGTGCTAGAGATCTGGGGGGCTACACCTTC. Translating gives CSARDLGGYTF.

The chain couples TRBV14 to TRBJ2-7, with a tentative D call TRBD2 (7 bases). The V gene's germline CDR1 is SGHDN and CDR2 FVKESK. V was shortened by 6 bases and J by 9 bases, with 30 bases between the two germline ends. The CDR3 is 17 amino acids. The CDR3 spells CASSPYLRGAGETLQYF. The DNA for the CDR3 is TGTGCCAGCAGTCCTTACCTTCGGGGGGCGGGGGAAACCTTGCAGTACTTC.

The V and J genes are TRBV6-4 and TRBJ1-2; 9 bases fit TRBD1. This CDR3 has 15 amino acids. Unmatched junction bases numbered 8, after V lost 5 bases and J lost 4 bases. The germline V gene has CDR1 MRHNA and CDR2 SNTAGT. The CDR3 DNA is TGTGCCAGCAGTAAGGCGGGACAGGGCGTCTATGGCTACACCTTC. It translates to CASSKAGQGVYGYTF.

V is TRBV29-1 and J is TRBJ2-3; tentatively, D is TRBD1 or TRBD2 (5 bases each). V dropped 3 bases and J dropped 3 bases, with 16 bases sitting between them. Per germline, CDR1 SQVTM and CDR2 ANQGSEA. CDR3 length: 15 residues. The CDR3 region is CSVEPQGLATDTQYF. The CDR3 DNA sequence: TGCAGCGTTGAGCCCCAGGGTTTAGCGACAGATACGCAGTATTTT.

The table lists this clonotype with a count of one. A much bigger clone sits one base away, suggesting this may be a read error. The J gene is TRBJ2-5, the V gene TRBV5-1, with D perhaps matching TRBD1 (7 bases). Germline lookup yields CDR1 SGHRS and CDR2 YFSETQ. This CDR3 region has 13 residues. V lost 7 bases and J 5 bases, leaving 15 bases between the germline ends. CDR3 nucleotide sequence: TGCGCCAGCTCCAGGGGGGTCATTGAGACCCAGTACTTC. This codes for CASSRGVIETQYF.

V gene TRBV5-1 combines with J gene TRBJ1-4; no reliable D call. This CDR3 has 14 amino acids. Trimming stripped 3 bases from V and 3 bases from J, with 9 bases between. Per the germline V gene, CDR1 is SGHRS and CDR2 is YFSETQ. The CDR3 here is CASSSYAANEKLFF. The CDR3 DNA is TGCGCCAGCAGCTCCTACGCAGCTAATGAAAAACTGTTTTTT.

This clonotype came up once. The chain employs TRBV7-2 and TRBJ1-6; no firm D call. Germline-derived CDR1 and CDR2 are SGHTA and FQGNSA. The germline V and J ends were trimmed by 4 bases and 9 bases, with 16 bases remaining between them. The CDR3 covers 15 residues. The CDR3 DNA reads TGTGCCAGCAGCTCCCGAACGCGCGGAACTTCACCCCTCCACTTT. It translates to CASSSRTRGTSPLHF.

The V and J genes are TRBV5-4 and TRBJ2-4; tentatively, D is TRBD2 (5 bases). The J call is uncertain, as TRBJ2-5 better fits the DNA end. This CDR3 contains 15 residues. Per the germline V gene, CDR1 is SGHNT and CDR2 is YYREEE (reference sequence). The CDR3 DNA follows: TGTGCCAGCAGCTTGCCCTCGACAAGGAGGGAGACCCAGTACTTC. Protein: CASSLPSTRRETQYF.